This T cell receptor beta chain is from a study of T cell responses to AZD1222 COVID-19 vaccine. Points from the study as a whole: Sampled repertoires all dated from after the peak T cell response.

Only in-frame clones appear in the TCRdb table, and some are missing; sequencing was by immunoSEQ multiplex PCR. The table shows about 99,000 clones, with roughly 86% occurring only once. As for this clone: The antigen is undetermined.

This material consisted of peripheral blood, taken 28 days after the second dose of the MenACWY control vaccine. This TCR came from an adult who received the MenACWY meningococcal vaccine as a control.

CDR3: CASSSPGRGRETQYF. The CDR3, as DNA: TGTGCCAGCAGTTCCCCGGGGCGGGGCCGGGAGACCCAGTACTTC. V is TRBV6-2 or TRBV6-3 and J is TRBJ2-5; a weak D match, TRBD2 (6 bases). The germline CDR1 and CDR2 sequences are MNHEY and SVGEGT. The V gene lost 4 bases and the J gene lost 5 bases, with 17 bases spanning the gap. This CDR3 region has 15 residues.